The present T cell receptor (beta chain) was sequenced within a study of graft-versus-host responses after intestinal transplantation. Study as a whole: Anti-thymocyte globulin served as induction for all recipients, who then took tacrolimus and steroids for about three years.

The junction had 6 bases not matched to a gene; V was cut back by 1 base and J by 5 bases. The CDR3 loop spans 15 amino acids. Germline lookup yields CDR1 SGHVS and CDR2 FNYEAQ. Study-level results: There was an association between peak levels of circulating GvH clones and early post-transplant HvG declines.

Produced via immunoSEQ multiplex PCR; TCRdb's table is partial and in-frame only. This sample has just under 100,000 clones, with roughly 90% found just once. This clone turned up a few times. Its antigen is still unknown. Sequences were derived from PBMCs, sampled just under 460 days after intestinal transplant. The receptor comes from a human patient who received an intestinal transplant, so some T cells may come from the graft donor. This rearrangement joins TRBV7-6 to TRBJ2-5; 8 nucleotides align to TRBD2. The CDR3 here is CASSLGGRGGETQYF. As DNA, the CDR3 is TGTGCCAGCAGCTTAGGGGGACGGGGGGGCGAGACCCAGTACTTC.